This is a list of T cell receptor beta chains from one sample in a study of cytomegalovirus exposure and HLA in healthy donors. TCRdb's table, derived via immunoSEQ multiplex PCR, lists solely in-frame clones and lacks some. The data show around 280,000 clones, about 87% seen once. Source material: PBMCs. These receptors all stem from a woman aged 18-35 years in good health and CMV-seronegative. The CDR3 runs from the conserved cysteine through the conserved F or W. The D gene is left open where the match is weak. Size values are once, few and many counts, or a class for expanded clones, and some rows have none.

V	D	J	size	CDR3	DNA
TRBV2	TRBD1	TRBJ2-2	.	CASSDRGTGTGELFF	TGTGCCAGCAGTGACAGGGGGACGGGAACCGGGGAGCTGTTTTTT
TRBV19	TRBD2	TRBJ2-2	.	CASSDPGLAGLLNTGELFF	TGTGCCAGTAGTGACCCGGGACTAGCGGGCCTTTTGAACACCGGGGAGCTGTTTTTT
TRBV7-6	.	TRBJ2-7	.	CASSPLGLSSYEQYF	TGTGCCAGCAGCCCCCTGGGACTCAGCTCCTACGAGCAGTACTTC
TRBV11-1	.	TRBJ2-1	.	CASSRDTGSNEQFF	TGTGCCAGCAGCAGAGATACAGGGTCCAATGAGCAGTTCTTC
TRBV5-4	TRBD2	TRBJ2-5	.	CASSLKRGGRDETQYF	TGTGCCAGCAGCTTAAAGCGGGGGGGAAGAGATGAGACCCAGTACTTC
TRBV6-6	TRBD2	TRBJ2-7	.	CASTGTSGGSAYEQYF	TGTGCCAGCACCGGGACTAGCGGGGGGTCTGCCTACGAGCAGTACTTC
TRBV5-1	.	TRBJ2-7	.	CASSLASGYEQYF	TGCGCCAGCAGCTTGGCCTCAGGGTACGAGCAGTACTTC
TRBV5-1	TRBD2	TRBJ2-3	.	CASNVGLAGASTDTQYF	TGCGCCAGCAACGTCGGACTAGCTGGGGCTAGCACAGATACGCAGTATTTT
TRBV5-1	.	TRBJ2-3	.	CASSLAVDADTQYF	TGCGCCAGCAGCTTGGCGGTAGATGCAGATACGCAGTATTTT
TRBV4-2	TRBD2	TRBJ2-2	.	CASSPVAGGPLTGELFF	TGTGCCAGCAGCCCCGTAGCGGGGGGGCCTCTAACCGGGGAGCTGTTTTTT
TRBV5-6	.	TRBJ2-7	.	CASTWRGQIYEQYF	TGTGCCAGCACGTGGAGGGGACAGATCTACGAGCAGTACTTC
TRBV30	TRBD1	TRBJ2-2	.	CAWSVSGGNTGELFF	TGTGCCTGGAGTGTATCAGGGGGCAACACCGGGGAGCTGTTTTTT
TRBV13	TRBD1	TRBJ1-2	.	CASSIRDRSNYGYTF	TGTGCCAGCAGCATCCGGGACAGATCTAACTATGGCTACACCTTC
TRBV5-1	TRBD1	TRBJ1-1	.	CASSEGTGVNTEAFF	TGCGCCAGCAGCGAAGGGACAGGGGTGAACACTGAAGCTTTCTTT
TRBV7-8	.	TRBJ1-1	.	CASSLLGAANTEAFF	TGTGCCAGCAGCTTACTAGGGGCTGCAAACACTGAAGCTTTCTTT
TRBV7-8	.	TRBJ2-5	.	CASSPGDWEETQYF	TGTGCCAGCAGCCCCGGGGACTGGGAAGAGACCCAGTACTTC
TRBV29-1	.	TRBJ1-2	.	CSALKGPGDGYTF	TGCAGCGCCCTTAAGGGACCGGGGGATGGCTACACCTTC
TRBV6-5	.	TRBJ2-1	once	CASGGYNEQFF	TGTGCCAGCGGCGGATACAATGAGCAGTTCTTC
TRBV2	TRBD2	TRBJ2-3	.	CASSAGTSGGTDTQYF	TGTGCCAGCAGTGCCGGGACTAGCGGGGGGACAGATACGCAGTATTTT
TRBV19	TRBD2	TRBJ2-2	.	CASSIPNWTSGGAWDGELFF	TGTGCCAGTAGTATACCTAACTGGACTAGCGGGGGGGCGTGGGACGGGGAGCTGTTTTTT
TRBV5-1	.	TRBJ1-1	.	CASSLNVWGLAKAFF	TGCGCCAGCAGCTTGAATGTTTGGGGGCTTGCTAAAGCTTTCTTT
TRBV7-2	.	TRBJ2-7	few	CASSRNPGYEQYF	TGTGCCAGCAGCCGAAATCCGGGTTACGAGCAGTACTTC
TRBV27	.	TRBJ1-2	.	CASTPQAGGLTYGYTF	TGTGCCAGCACCCCCCAAGCCGGAGGGTTGACCTATGGCTACACCTTC
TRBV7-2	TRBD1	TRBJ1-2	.	CASSLRFPGQGNYGYTF	TGTGCCAGCAGCTTACGATTTCCGGGACAGGGGAACTATGGCTACACCTTC
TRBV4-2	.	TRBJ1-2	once	CASSQDMAGLYGYTF	TGTGCCAGCAGCCAAGATATGGCAGGGCTATATGGCTACACCTTC
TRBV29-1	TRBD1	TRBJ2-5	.	CSANRGGAETQYF	TGCAGCGCCAATCGAGGGGGCGCGGAGACCCAGTACTTC
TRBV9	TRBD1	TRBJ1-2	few	CASSPHRGTATYGYTF	TGTGCCAGCAGCCCCCACAGGGGGACAGCCACCTATGGCTACACCTTC
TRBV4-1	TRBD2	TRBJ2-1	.	CASSSGGGGTYNEQFF	TGCGCCAGCAGCTCCGGCGGCGGGGGGACATACAATGAGCAGTTCTTC
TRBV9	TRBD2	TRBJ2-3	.	CASSPHSGAASTDTQYF	TGTGCCAGCAGCCCACACAGCGGGGCCGCGAGCACAGATACGCAGTATTTT